The clone carrying this T cell receptor beta chain occurred a few times. The target antigen is unknown. V shed 7 bases and J shed 2 bases, with 11 bases lying between them. The CDR3 runs 14 residues. CDR1 is SNHLY and CDR2 is FYNNEI in the germline V gene. TCRdb analysed the 5' RACE reads with MiXCR anew, one entry per CDR3 protein. The repertoire includes about 720,000 distinct CDR3 sequences, 8.5% to 9.5% of them detected once, and 0.8% to 1% sits in the top ten. This sample stems from a study of identical twins. Regarding the study as a whole: The analysis was cross-sectional rather than longitudinal within donors. The more abundant beta clonotypes in cord blood had fewer insertions, and memory repertoires did not show this.

This same sample was also part of a study on yellow fever vaccine responses in identical twins.

The specimen sequenced was PBMCs. This receptor was obtained from a woman between 18 and 29 years old in good health. The chain joins TRBV2 to TRBJ2-2, with D uncertain. The CDR3 sequence is CASKFLVNTGELFF. The CDR3 coding sequence is TGTGCCAGCAAGTTCCTCGTTAACACCGGGGAGCTGTTTTTT.